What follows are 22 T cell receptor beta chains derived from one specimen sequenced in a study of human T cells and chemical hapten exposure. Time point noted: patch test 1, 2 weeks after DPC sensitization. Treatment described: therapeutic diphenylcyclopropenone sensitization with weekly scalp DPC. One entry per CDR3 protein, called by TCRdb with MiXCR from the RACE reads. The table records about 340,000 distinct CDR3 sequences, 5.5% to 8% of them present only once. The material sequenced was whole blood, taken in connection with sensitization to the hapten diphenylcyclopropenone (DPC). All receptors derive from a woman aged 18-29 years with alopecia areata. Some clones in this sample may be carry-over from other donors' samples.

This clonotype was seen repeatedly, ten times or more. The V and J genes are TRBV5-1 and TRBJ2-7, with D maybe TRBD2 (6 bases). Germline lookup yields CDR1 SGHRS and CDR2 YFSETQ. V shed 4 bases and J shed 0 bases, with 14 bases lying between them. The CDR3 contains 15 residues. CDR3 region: CASSPSAGSSYEQYF. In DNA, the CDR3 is TGCGCCAGCAGCCCCTCGGCGGGGAGCTCCTACGAGCAGTACTTC.

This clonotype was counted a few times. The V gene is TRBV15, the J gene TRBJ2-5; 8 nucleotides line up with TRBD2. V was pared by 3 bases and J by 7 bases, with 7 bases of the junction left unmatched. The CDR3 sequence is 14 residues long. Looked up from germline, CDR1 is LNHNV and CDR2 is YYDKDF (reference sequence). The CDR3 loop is CATSSSGDPGTQYF. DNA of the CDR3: TGTGCCACCAGCAGTAGCGGGGACCCAGGGACCCAGTACTTC. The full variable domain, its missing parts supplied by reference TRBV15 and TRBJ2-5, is DAMVIQNPRYQVTQFGKPVTLSCSQTLNHNVMYWYQQKSSQAPKLLFHYYDKDFNNEADTPDNFQSRRPNTSFCFLDIRSPGLGDTAMYLCATSSSGDPGTQYFGPGTRLLVL.

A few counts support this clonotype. Here the CDR3 reads CASSQVQSGVRAYEQYF. CDR3 coding DNA: TGCGCCAGCAGCCAAGTGCAGTCGGGCGTCAGGGCTTACGAGCAGTACTTC. The rearrangement links TRBV4-3 to TRBJ2-7, with D tentatively TRBD1 (5 bases). The CDR3 is 17 residues long. The germline gives CDR1 LGHNA, CDR2 YSLEER. The V end lost 1 base, the J end lost 4 bases, and 20 bases lay between the germline ends.

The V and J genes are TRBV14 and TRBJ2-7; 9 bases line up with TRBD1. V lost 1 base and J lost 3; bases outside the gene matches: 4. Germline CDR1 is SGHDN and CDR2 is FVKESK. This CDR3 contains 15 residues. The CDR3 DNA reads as TGTGCCAGCAGCCAAGCAGGGACAGGGCACTACGAGCAGTACTTC. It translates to CASSQAGTGHYEQYF.

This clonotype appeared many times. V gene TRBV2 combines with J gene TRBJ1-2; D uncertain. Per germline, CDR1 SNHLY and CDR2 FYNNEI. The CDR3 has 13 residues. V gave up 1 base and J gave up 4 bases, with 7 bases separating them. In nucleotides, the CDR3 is TGTGCCAGCAGTGAAGAGGAAGGCTATGGCTACACCTTC. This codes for CASSEEEGYGYTF.

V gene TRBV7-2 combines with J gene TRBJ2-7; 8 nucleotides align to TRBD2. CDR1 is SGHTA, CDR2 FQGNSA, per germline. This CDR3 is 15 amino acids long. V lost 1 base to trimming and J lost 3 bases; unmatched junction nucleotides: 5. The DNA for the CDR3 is TGTGCCAGCAGCTTAGAAGATGCGGGGGGCTACGAGCAGTACTTC. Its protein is CASSLEDAGGYEQYF. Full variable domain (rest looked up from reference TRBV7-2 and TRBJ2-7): GAGVSQSPSNKVTEKGKDVELRCDPISGHTALYWYRQSLGQGLEFLIYFQGNSAPDKSGLPSDRFSAERTGGSVSTLTIQRTQQEDSAVYLCASSLEDAGGYEQYFGPGTRLTVT.

DNA of the CDR3: TGCGCCAGCAGCCAAGTCACATCGGGACGAACCGAGACCCAGTACTTC. Amino acid sequence: CASSQVTSGRTETQYF. The chain links TRBV4-3 to TRBJ2-5, with D perhaps assigned TRBD1 or TRBD2 (5 bases each). With 1 base removed from V and 5 bases from J, the gap between germline ends came to 17 bases. Germline V gene lookup returns CDR1 LGHNA and CDR2 YSLEER. The CDR3 sequence is 16 residues long.

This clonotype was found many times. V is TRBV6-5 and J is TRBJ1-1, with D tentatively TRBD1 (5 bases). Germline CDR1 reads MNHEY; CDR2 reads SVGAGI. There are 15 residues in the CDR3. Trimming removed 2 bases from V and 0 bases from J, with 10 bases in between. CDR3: CASSYGGLLNTEAFF. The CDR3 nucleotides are TGTGCCAGCAGTTACGGGGGACTCCTGAACACTGAAGCTTTCTTT.

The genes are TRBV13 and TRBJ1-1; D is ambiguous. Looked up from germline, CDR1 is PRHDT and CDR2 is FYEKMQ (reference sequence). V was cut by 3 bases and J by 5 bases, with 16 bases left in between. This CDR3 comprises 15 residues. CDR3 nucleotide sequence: TGTGCCAGCAGCTTCGTTAAGGGTAGCGGTACTGAAGCTTTCTTT. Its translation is CASSFVKGSGTEAFF.

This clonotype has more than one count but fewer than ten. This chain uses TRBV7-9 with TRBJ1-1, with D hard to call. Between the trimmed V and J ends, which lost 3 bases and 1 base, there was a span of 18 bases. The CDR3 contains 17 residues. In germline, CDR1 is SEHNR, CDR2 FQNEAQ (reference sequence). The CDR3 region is CASSFHTQAIGNTEAFF. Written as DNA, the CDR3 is TGTGCCAGCAGCTTCCACACGCAGGCCATTGGGAACACTGAAGCTTTCTTT.

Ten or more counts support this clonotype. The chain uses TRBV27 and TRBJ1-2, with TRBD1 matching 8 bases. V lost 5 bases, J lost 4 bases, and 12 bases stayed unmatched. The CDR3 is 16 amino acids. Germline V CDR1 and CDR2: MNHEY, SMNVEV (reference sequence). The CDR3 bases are TGTGCCAGCAGTCCCCGGACAGGGCAAGTTGTCTATGGCTACACCTTC. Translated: CASSPRTGQVVYGYTF.

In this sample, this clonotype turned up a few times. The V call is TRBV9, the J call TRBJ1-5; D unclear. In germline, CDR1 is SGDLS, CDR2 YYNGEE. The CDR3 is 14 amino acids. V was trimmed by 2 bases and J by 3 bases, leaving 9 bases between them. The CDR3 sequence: CASSVPQYNQPQHF. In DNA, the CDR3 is TGTGCCAGCAGCGTCCCACAGTACAATCAGCCCCAGCATTTT.

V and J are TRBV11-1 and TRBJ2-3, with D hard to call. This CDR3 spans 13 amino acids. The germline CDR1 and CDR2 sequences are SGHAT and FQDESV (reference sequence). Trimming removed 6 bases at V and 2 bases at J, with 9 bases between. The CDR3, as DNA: TGTGCCAGCAGTCCGCTTAACACAGATACGCAGTATTTT. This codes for CASSPLNTDTQYF. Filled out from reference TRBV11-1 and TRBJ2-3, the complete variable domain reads EAEVAQSPRYKITEKSQAVAFWCDPISGHATLYWYRQILGQGPELLVQFQDESVVDDSQLPKDRFSAERLKGVDSTLKIQPAELGDSAMYLCASSPLNTDTQYFGPGTRLTVL.

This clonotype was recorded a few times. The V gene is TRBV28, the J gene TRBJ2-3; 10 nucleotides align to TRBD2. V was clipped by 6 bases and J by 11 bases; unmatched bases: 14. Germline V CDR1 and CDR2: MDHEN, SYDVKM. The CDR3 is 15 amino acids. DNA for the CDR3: TGTGCCAGCAGCCCCCTAGCGGGGGCCACCCACGGGCAGTATTTT. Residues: CASSPLAGATHGQYF.

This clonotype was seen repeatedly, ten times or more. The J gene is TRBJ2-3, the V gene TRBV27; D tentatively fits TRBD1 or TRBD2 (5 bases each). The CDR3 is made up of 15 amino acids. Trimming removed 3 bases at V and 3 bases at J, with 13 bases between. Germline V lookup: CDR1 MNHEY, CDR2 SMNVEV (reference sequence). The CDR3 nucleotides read TGTGCCAGCAGTTTTCTTCAGGGAGTGACAGATACGCAGTATTTT. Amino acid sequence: CASSFLQGVTDTQYF.

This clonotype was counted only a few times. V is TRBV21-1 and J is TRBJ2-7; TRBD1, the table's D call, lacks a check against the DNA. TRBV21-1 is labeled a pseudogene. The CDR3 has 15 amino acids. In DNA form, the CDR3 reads TGTGCCAGCAGCCCACTAGGGGGCCTGGTCGGCGAGCAGTACTTC. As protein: CASSPLGGLVGEQYF.

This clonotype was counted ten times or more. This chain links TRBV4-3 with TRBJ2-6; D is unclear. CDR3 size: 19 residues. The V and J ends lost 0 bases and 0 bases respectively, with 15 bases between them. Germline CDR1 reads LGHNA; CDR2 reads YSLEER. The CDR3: CASSQDNLPLSSGANVLTF. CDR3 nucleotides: TGCGCCAGCAGCCAAGATAACCTCCCCCTTTCCTCTGGGGCCAACGTCCTGACTTTC.

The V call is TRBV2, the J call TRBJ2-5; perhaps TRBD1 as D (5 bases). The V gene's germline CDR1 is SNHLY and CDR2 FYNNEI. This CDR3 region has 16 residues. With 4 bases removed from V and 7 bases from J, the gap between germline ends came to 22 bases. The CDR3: CASSGHRTSAFATQYF. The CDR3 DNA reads TGTGCCAGCAGTGGTCACAGGACATCGGCGTTTGCGACCCAGTACTTC.

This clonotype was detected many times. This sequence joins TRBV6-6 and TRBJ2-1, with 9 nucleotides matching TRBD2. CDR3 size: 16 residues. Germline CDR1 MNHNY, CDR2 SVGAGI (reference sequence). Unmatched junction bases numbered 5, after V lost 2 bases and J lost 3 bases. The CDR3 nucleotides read TGTGCCAGCAGTTACGGGCGGGGGGGCGACTACAATGAGCAGTTCTTC. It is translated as CASSYGRGGDYNEQFF.

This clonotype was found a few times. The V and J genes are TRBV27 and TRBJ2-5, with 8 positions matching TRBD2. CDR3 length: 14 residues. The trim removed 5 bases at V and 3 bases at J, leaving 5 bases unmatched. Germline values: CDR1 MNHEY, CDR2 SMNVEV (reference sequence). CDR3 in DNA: TGTGCCAGCAGTCCATGGACTAGCAAAGAGACCCAGTACTTC. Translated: CASSPWTSKETQYF.

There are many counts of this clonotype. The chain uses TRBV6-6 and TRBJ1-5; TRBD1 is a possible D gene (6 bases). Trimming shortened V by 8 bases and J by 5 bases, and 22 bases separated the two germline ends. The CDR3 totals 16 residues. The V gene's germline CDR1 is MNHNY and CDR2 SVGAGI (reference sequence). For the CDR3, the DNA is TGTGCCAGCCACTACCCCGACGGGGGCTCTCATCAGCCCCAGCATTTT. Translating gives CASHYPDGGSHQPQHF.

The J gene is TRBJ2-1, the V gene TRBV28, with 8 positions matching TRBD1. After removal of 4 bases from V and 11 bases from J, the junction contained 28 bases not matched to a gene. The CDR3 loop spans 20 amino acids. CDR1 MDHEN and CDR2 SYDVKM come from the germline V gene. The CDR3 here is CASSWVTPASWAGGLLKQFF. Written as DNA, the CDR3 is TGTGCCAGCAGTTGGGTAACCCCCGCCAGTTGGGCAGGGGGCTTGTTAAAGCAGTTCTTC.